The 32 T cell receptor beta chains below were found in one sample sequenced in a study of CD8+ T cells in alopecia areata. The authors extracted RNA and reverse transcribed it into cDNA as the sequencing template. Sequencing used immunoSEQ multiplex PCR; TCRdb keeps in-frame clones, though not all of them. The table includes about 23,000 clones, around half detected once. The sample comprised NKG2D-high CD8+ T cells sorted from blood. All receptors derive from a human donor with alopecia areata.

J is TRBJ2-7 and V is TRBV28; D is ambiguous. CDR1 MDHEN and CDR2 SYDVKM come from the germline V gene. The length of the CDR3 is 16 residues. V was trimmed by 1 base and J by 3 bases, leaving 16 bases between them. The CDR3 loop is CASSLFLSRSFYEQYF. DNA for the CDR3: TGTGCCAGCAGTTTATTTTTGAGCAGGAGTTTCTACGAGCAGTACTTC.

The rearrangement uses TRBV28 and TRBJ2-5; D may be TRBD2 (5 bases). The CDR3 is 13 amino acids. The V gene lost 4 bases and the J gene lost 8 bases, with 14 bases spanning the gap. Germline V gene sequence: CDR1 MDHEN, CDR2 SYDVKM. CDR3 sequence: CASSSIIASTQYF. The CDR3 DNA reads TGTGCCAGCAGTTCTATTATAGCGTCTACCCAGTACTTC.

The V gene is TRBV5-1, the J gene TRBJ1-4; no firm D call. Looked up from germline, CDR1 is SGHRS and CDR2 is YFSETQ. The V end lost 1 base, the J end lost 3 bases, and 19 bases lay between the germline ends. The CDR3 loop spans 18 amino acids. DNA of the CDR3: TGCGCCAGCAGCTTGTTTAGGGCCCTTCTTGGCCCTAATGAAAAACTGTTTTTT. Translated, it gives CASSLFRALLGPNEKLFF.

V usage is TRBV4-1 and J usage is TRBJ2-7; D unclear. V was trimmed by 4 bases and J by 3 bases, leaving 16 bases between them. Germline assignment: CDR1 MGHRA and CDR2 YSYEKL. The length of the CDR3 is 15 residues. The chain's CDR3 is CASSPTGGAYYEQYF. DNA for the CDR3: TGCGCCAGCAGCCCCACCGGCGGCGCCTACTACGAGCAGTACTTC.

The CDR3 sequence: CAISESKGGYSNQPQHF. In nucleotides, the CDR3 is TGTGCCATCAGTGAGTCAAAGGGCGGTTATAGCAATCAGCCCCAGCATTTT. This chain joins TRBV10-3 and TRBJ1-5; D unclear. V was clipped by 0 bases and J by 0 bases, with 12 bases between them. CDR1 ENHRY and CDR2 SYGVKD come from the germline V gene. There are 17 residues in the CDR3.

V usage is TRBV9 and J usage is TRBJ2-6; D ambiguous. Germline loops: CDR1 SGDLS, CDR2 YYNGEE. V gave up 4 bases and J gave up 4 bases, with 9 bases separating them. The CDR3 runs to 14 residues. The CDR3 bases are TGTGCCAGCAGCCCTGTTACCGGGGCCAACGTCCTGACTTTC. Translation gives CASSPVTGANVLTF. Full variable domain (rest looked up from reference TRBV9 and TRBJ2-6): DSGVTQTPKHLITATGQRVTLRCSPRSGDLSVYWYQQSLDQGLQFLIQYYNGEERAKGNILERFSAQQFPDLHSELNLSSLELGDSALYFCASSPVTGANVLTFGAGSRLTVL.

This clone was seen a handful of times. The chain employs TRBV10-3 and TRBJ2-1, with a possible D match to TRBD2 (5 bases). Germline V gene data show CDR1 as ENHRY and CDR2 as SYGVKD. CDR3 length: 18 amino acids. V was pared by 6 bases and J by 1 base, with 22 bases between. CDR3 DNA sequence: TGTGCCATCAGCGGGTGGGGTTTGCGGGTAAATTCCTACAATGAGCAGTTCTTC. It specifies CAISGWGLRVNSYNEQFF.

The rearrangement links TRBV5-1 to TRBJ2-3, with 8 bases identical to TRBD2. From germline, CDR1 is SGHRS and CDR2 YFSETQ. This CDR3 is built from 14 residues. The V and J ends lost 7 bases and 0 bases, in that order; junction bases with no gene match: 4. CDR3: CASRGTRSTDTQYF. The CDR3 DNA follows: TGCGCCAGCCGAGGGACTAGAAGCACAGATACGCAGTATTTT.

The genes are TRBV21-1 and TRBJ2-1; TRBD2 is taken as the D call from the table, unchecked against the DNA. TRBV21-1 is a known pseudogene. This CDR3 comprises 16 residues. CDR3 bases: TGTGCCAGCAGCTCCCGGACTAGCGCGCTGGAAAATGAGCAGTTCTTC. Translating gives CASSSRTSALENEQFF.

The rearrangement joins TRBV29-1 to TRBJ2-3, with a possible D match to TRBD1 (5 bases). Germline CDR1 reads SQVTM; CDR2 reads ANQGSEA. This CDR3 contains 10 residues. The CDR3 DNA sequence: TGCACCACAGGTACAGATACGCAGTATTTT. Translation gives CTTGTDTQYF.

This clone has only one observation. The V and J genes are TRBV30 and TRBJ2-1, with TRBD2 matching over 13 bases. Germline V gene lookup returns CDR1 GTSNPN and CDR2 SVGIG (reference sequence). The CDR3 totals 20 residues. Trimming removed 1 base from V and 1 base from J; junction bases left unmatched: 13. CDR3 in amino acids: CAWSGGLAGIVLMSYNEQFF. The CDR3, as DNA: TGTGCCTGGAGTGGGGGACTAGCGGGAATCGTCCTGATGTCCTACAATGAGCAGTTCTTC.

J is TRBJ2-1 and V is TRBV5-1; D possibly uses TRBD1 or TRBD2 (5 bases each). Germline-derived CDR1 and CDR2 are SGHRS and YFSETQ. V was pared by 2 bases and J by 3 bases, with 18 bases between. The CDR3 covers 17 residues. Here the CDR3 DNA reads TGCGCCAGCAGCTTCTGGGGCAGGGAGTCTGGCTACAATGAGCAGTTCTTC. The encoded protein is CASSFWGRESGYNEQFF.

The chain joins TRBV7-9 to TRBJ2-7, with D unclear. The CDR3 covers 16 residues. Trimming took off 6 bases at V and 3 bases at J, with 21 bases between the two ends. The germline CDR1 and CDR2 sequences are SEHNR and FQNEAQ (reference sequence). The CDR3 bases are TGTGCCAGCAGTCCTCCGCCTGCCTATACTTACTACGAGCAGTACTTC. Translation: CASSPPPAYTYYEQYF.

The CDR3 nucleotides read TGTGCCATCACCGGGAATAGTAACGAGCAGTACTTC. Amino acids: CAITGNSNEQYF. The chain carries TRBV10-3 and TRBJ2-7, with D maybe TRBD2 (5 bases). Trimming stripped 7 bases from V and 5 bases from J, with 12 bases between. This CDR3 has 12 amino acids. CDR1 is ENHRY, CDR2 SYGVKD, per germline.

This clone was observed a single time. The V and J genes are TRBV6-6 and TRBJ2-1; 8 nucleotides align to TRBD2. This CDR3 comprises 15 residues. Per germline, CDR1 MNHNY and CDR2 SVGAGI (reference sequence). The ends lost 0 bases at V and 12 bases at J; junction bases unmatched: 10. In DNA form, the CDR3 reads TGTGCCAGCAGTTACTCTCTAGCGGGTAACGATCGGCAGTTCTTC. Translation gives CASSYSLAGNDRQFF.

This clone was seen just once. The chain is built from TRBV7-8 and TRBJ2-1, with 8 bases aligning to TRBD2. The CDR3 consists of 15 residues. Germline V lookup: CDR1 SGHVS, CDR2 FQNEAQ. V was clipped by 5 bases and J by 4 bases; unmatched bases: 7. The CDR3: CASSPRGGLYNEQFF. DNA for the CDR3: TGTGCCAGCAGCCCCCGGGGGGGGTTGTACAATGAGCAGTTCTTC.

The CDR3 bases are TGTGCCAGCAGCACTAACAATGAGCAGTTCTTC. Translating it yields CASSTNNEQFF. The V gene is TRBV6-1, the J gene TRBJ2-1; no firm D call. This CDR3 is 11 amino acids long. Trimming took 6 bases from V and 5 from J, leaving 5 bases between them. Per the germline V gene, CDR1 is MNHNS and CDR2 is SASEGT.

The CDR3 DNA follows: TGTGCCAGCAGTTTACAACAGGGGGCAAGCATTTACAATGAGCAGTTCTTC. Protein: CASSLQQGASIYNEQFF. The chain joins TRBV27 to TRBJ2-1; 9 nucleotides match TRBD1. Germline V gives CDR1 MNHEY, CDR2 SMNVEV (reference sequence). The trim removed 2 bases at V and 4 bases at J, leaving 9 bases unmatched. CDR3 length equals 17 residues.

The CDR3 spells CASSLGLAGALRTDTQYF. The CDR3 DNA sequence: TGTGCCAGCAGCTTAGGACTAGCGGGGGCTCTCCGCACAGATACGCAGTATTTT. The rearrangement links TRBV7-2 to TRBJ2-3; 12 nucleotides agree with TRBD2. Germline V lookup: CDR1 SGHTA, CDR2 FQGNSA. The CDR3 has 18 amino acids. The V gene end was trimmed by 1 base and the J gene end by 1 base; junction bases not matched to a gene: 6.

This sequence joins TRBV7-8 and TRBJ2-7, with no clear D. The CDR3 covers 16 residues. The V end was cut by 5 bases, the J end by 5 bases, with 22 bases between. Looked up from germline, CDR1 is SGHVS and CDR2 is FQNEAQ. For the CDR3, the DNA is TGTGCCAGCAGCGGGTGGCGCACAGTTCAGTCTAACGAGCAGTACTTC. Its protein is CASSGWRTVQSNEQYF.

The chain recombines TRBV19 with TRBJ2-1; 9 bases line up with TRBD2. V gave up 6 bases and J gave up 9 bases; unmatched junction bases: 12. The CDR3 spans 15 residues. Looked up from germline, CDR1 is LNHDA and CDR2 is SQIVND (reference sequence). This CDR3 reads CASRPAAGGSGEQFF. The CDR3 region has the DNA TGTGCCAGTAGACCCGCAGCGGGAGGTTCCGGTGAGCAGTTCTTC. Full variable domain (remainder filled in from reference TRBV19 and TRBJ2-1): DGGITQSPKYLFRKEGQNVTLSCEQNLNHDAMYWYRQDPGQGLRLIYYSQIVNDFQKGDIAEGYSVSREKKESFPLTVTSAQKNPTAFYLCASRPAAGGSGEQFFGPGTRLTVL.

The chain links TRBV27 to TRBJ2-1, with D perhaps TRBD2 (6 bases). V lost 2 bases, J lost 3 bases, and 14 bases lay in between. Germline CDR1 is MNHEY and CDR2 is SMNVEV (reference sequence). The CDR3 has 16 amino acids. In nucleotides, the CDR3 is TGTGCCAGCAGTTTAGTCCGGACTAACTTCTACAATGAGCAGTTCTTC. It yields the protein CASSLVRTNFYNEQFF.

This clone was detected only a few times. A far larger clone is just one base off, so this is likely a read error. The rearrangement joins TRBV5-4 to TRBJ2-1, with D possibly matching TRBD2 (5 bases). This CDR3 spans 14 amino acids. With 0 bases removed from V and 10 bases from J, the gap between germline ends came to 14 bases. Germline-derived CDR1 and CDR2 are SGHNT and YYREEE (reference sequence). CDR3 nucleotide sequence: TGTGCCAGCAGCTTGGGGGGAGCTTCGGGGGAGCAGTTCTTC. As protein: CASSLGGASGEQFF.

This clone was seen a few times. The chain combines TRBV6-1 with TRBJ2-6; D is ambiguous. Germline CDR1 MNHNS, CDR2 SASEGT. Trimming removed 6 bases from V and 2 bases from J, with 5 bases in between. This CDR3 region has 13 residues. The chain's CDR3 is CASRPPGANVLTF. In DNA form, the CDR3 reads TGTGCCAGCAGACCCCCTGGGGCCAACGTCCTGACTTTC.

V gene TRBV28 combines with J gene TRBJ1-1; 10 bases are shared with TRBD1. The CDR3 spans 14 residues. Germline V gives CDR1 MDHEN, CDR2 SYDVKM. V shed 5 bases and J 4 bases; nucleotides not matched to a gene: 4. The CDR3 sequence is CASSPWTGGTEAFF. CDR3 DNA sequence: TGTGCCAGCAGTCCCTGGACAGGGGGCACTGAAGCTTTCTTT.

This clone was observed a few times. This chain joins TRBV27 and TRBJ2-3; 7 positions match TRBD2. The CDR3 length is 14 residues. The V gene's germline CDR1 is MNHEY and CDR2 SMNVEV (reference sequence). The V segment lost 7 bases and the J segment 6 bases; nucleotides outside the gene matches: 10. The CDR3 DNA reads TGTGCCAGCATCGAGGCGGGGGTTGGGGATACGCAGTATTTT. As protein: CASIEAGVGDTQYF.

The chain combines TRBV27 with TRBJ2-1; maybe TRBD1 (6 bases). The V gene lost 4 bases and the J gene lost 6 bases, with 13 bases spanning the gap. The germline V gene encodes CDR1 MNHEY and CDR2 SMNVEV (reference sequence). The CDR3 consists of 14 residues. The CDR3: CASSSRTAANEQFF. CDR3 in DNA: TGTGCCAGCAGTTCCCGGACAGCCGCCAATGAGCAGTTCTTC.

The chain joins TRBV9 to TRBJ2-5; 8 bases line up with TRBD1. Germline CDR1 is SGDLS and CDR2 is YYNGEE. The CDR3 is 14 amino acids. V lost 3 bases, J lost 0 bases, and 1 base stayed unmatched. The DNA for the CDR3 is TGTGCCAGCAGCGCGGGACAGGACCAAGAGACCCAGTACTTC. This sequence encodes CASSAGQDQETQYF. Complete variable domain (other parts from reference TRBV9 and TRBJ2-5): DSGVTQTPKHLITATGQRVTLRCSPRSGDLSVYWYQQSLDQGLQFLIQYYNGEERAKGNILERFSAQQFPDLHSELNLSSLELGDSALYFCASSAGQDQETQYFGPGTRLLVL.

The chain employs TRBV5-1 and TRBJ2-1, with a weak D call TRBD2 (7 bases). V was cut by 2 bases and J by 5 bases, with 20 bases left in between. Looked up from germline, CDR1 is SGHRS and CDR2 is YFSETQ. This CDR3 region has 17 residues. The chain's CDR3 is CASSFRSRGTTNNEQFF. The CDR3 nucleotides read TGCGCCAGCAGCTTCCGTTCTAGGGGGACTACCAACAATGAGCAGTTCTTC.

The gene calls are TRBV7-6 and TRBJ2-3, with a weak D call TRBD1 (6 bases). The CDR3 length is 15 residues. Germline CDR1 is SGHVS and CDR2 is FNYEAQ. Trimming took off 1 base at V and 3 bases at J, with 11 bases between the two ends. CDR3 region: CASSLGLQGTDTQYF. The CDR3 nucleotides read TGTGCCAGCAGCTTAGGGTTGCAGGGGACAGATACGCAGTATTTT.

The chain has TRBV7-9 and TRBJ1-2, with 10 bases fitting TRBD1. Germline trimming cut 2 bases from V and 7 bases from J; bases unmatched to any gene: 13. CDR3 length equals 17 residues. Germline V gene data show CDR1 as SEHNR and CDR2 as FQNEAQ (reference sequence). As DNA, the CDR3 is TGTGCCAGCAGCTTAAAAGGGGACCGGGACAGGGGCCCTGGCTACACCTTC. It encodes CASSLKGDRDRGPGYTF.

The chain is built from TRBV5-4 and TRBJ1-5; a weak D match, TRBD1 (6 bases). V shed 5 bases and J shed 6 bases, with 21 bases lying between them. Germline CDR1 SGHNT, CDR2 YYREEE (reference sequence). The CDR3 consists of 16 residues. CDR3 DNA sequence: TGTGCCAGCAGTTCCACCGGGACATTGGTCTGTCAGCCCCAGCATTTT. It encodes CASSSTGTLVCQPQHF. The full variable domain, completed using reference TRBV5-4 and TRBJ1-5, is ETGVTQSPTHLIKTRGQQVTLRCSSQSGHNTVSWYQQALGQGPQFIFQYYREEENGRGNFPPRFSGLQFPNYSSELNVNALELDDSALYLCASSSTGTLVCQPQHFGDGTRLSIL.